These T cell receptor beta chains were read from a single sample in a study of shared clonotypes between healthy human individuals. The repertoire was sequenced with immunoSEQ multiplex PCR; TCRdb's copy has only in-frame clones and lacks some. The repertoire consists of over a million clones, with 98% to 99% occurring once and the leading ten covering 0.36%. The specimen was naive CD4+ T cells sorted from blood. The receptors come from a man aged 30 to 39 in good health. The CDR3 runs from the conserved cysteine through the conserved F or W. The D gene is left open where the match is weak. Only part of the rows carry a size: once, few, many, or a class if the clone is expanded.

D gene	clone size	J gene	V gene	CDR3 protein	CDR3 DNA
TRBD1	once	TRBJ2-2	TRBV7-9	CASSLTGDVRTGELFF	TGTGCCAGCAGCTTGACAGGGGACGTTCGCACCGGGGAGCTGTTTTTT
TRBD2	-	TRBJ2-7	TRBV9	CASSVASAAGPYEQYF	TGTGCCAGCAGCGTAGCCAGTGCAGCGGGGCCCTACGAGCAGTACTTC
TRBD1	-	TRBJ2-5	TRBV4-3	CASSSSHDRQGAGETQYF	TGCGCCAGCAGCTCCAGCCACGATCGGCAGGGGGCAGGGGAGACCCAGTACTTC
TRBD1	-	TRBJ2-2	TRBV5-5	CASRPGGGGELFF	TGTGCCAGCAGGCCAGGGGGCGGCGGGGAGCTGTTTTTT
-	-	TRBJ2-3	TRBV5-6	CASSPGRGLNTFGDTQYF	TGTGCCAGCAGCCCGGGCAGGGGTTTAAACACGTTTGGGGATACGCAGTATTTT
-	-	TRBJ1-5	TRBV5-4	CASSLGVRAGGGNQPQHF	TGTGCCAGCAGCTTGGGCGTGCGTGCGGGGGGTGGCAATCAGCCCCAGCATTTT
-	-	TRBJ1-1	TRBV18	CASSPTTRFGEAFF	TGTGCCAGCTCACCGACGACCCGGTTTGGTGAAGCTTTCTTT
-	-	TRBJ1-5	TRBV28	CASSLRSSVNQPQHF	TGTGCCAGCAGTTTACGGTCCTCTGTGAATCAGCCCCAGCATTTT
TRBD1	-	TRBJ1-1	TRBV2	CASIKDRVGTEAFF	TGTGCCAGCATAAAGGACAGGGTTGGGACTGAAGCTTTCTTT
-	once	TRBJ1-4	TRBV18	CASSPQGNGEKLFF	TGTGCCAGCTCACCACAGGGGAACGGTGAAAAACTGTTTTTT
-	-	TRBJ2-3	TRBV2	CANVGGVDTDTQYF	TGTGCCAATGTGGGCGGAGTGGACACAGATACGCAGTATTTT
-	-	TRBJ2-3	TRBV6-5	CASSQLGTSTDTQYF	TGTGCCAGCAGTCAGTTGGGGACCTCCACAGATACGCAGTATTTT